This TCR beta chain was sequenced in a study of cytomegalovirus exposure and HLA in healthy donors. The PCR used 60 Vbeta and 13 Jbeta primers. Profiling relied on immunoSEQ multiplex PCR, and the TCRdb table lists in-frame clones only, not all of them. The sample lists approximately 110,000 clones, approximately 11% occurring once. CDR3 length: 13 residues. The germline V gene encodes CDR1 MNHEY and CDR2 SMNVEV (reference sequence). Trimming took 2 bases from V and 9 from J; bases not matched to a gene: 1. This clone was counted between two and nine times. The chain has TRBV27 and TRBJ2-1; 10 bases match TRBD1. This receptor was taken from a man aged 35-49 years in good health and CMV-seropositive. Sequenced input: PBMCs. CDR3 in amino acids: CASSLGQGVEQFF. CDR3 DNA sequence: TGTGCCAGCAGTTTAGGACAGGGGGTTGAGCAGTTCTTC.